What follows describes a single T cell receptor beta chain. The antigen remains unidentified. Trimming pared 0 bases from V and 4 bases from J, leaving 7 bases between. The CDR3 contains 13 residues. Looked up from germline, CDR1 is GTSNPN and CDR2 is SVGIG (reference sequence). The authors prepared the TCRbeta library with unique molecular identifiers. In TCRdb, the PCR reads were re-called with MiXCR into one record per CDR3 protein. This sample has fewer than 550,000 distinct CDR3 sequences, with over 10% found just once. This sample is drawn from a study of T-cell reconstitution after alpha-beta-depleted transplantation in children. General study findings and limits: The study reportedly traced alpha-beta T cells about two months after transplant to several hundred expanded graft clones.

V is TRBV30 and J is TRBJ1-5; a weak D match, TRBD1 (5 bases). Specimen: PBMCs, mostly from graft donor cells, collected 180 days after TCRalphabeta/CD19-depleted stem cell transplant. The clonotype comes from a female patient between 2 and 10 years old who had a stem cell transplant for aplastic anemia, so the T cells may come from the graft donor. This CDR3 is CAWSVAGNQPQHF. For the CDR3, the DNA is TGTGCCTGGAGTGTAGCAGGGAATCAGCCCCAGCATTTT.